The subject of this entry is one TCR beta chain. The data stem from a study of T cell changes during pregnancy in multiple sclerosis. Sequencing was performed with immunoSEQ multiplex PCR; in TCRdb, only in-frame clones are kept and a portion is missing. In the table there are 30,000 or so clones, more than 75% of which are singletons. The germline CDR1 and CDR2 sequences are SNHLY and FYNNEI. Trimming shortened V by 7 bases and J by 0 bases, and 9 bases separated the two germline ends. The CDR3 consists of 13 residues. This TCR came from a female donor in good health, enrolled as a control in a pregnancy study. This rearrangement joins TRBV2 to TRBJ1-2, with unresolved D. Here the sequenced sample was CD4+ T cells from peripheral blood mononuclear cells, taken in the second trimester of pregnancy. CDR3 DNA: TGTGCCAGCACTCAGACTACTAACTATGGCTACACCTTC. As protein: CASTQTTNYGYTF. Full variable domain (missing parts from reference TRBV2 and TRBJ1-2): EPEVTQTPSHQVTQMGQEVILRCVPISNHLYFYWYRQILGQKVEFLVSFYNNEISEKSEIFDDQFSVERPDGSNFTLKIRSTKLEDSAMYFCASTQTTNYGYTFGSGTRLTVV.